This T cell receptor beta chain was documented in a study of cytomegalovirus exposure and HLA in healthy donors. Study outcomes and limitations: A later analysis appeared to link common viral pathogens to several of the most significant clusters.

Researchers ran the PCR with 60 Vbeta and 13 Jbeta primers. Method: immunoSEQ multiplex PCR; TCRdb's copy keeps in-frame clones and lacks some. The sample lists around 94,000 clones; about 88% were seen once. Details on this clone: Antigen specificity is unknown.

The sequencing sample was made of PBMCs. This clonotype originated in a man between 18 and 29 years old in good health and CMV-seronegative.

DNA for the CDR3: TGTGCCAGCAGCGTAGGGGCGGGAGGGCAGTTTGAGCAGTTCTTC. Translating gives CASSVGAGGQFEQFF. This rearrangement joins TRBV9 to TRBJ2-1, with 9 positions matching TRBD2. Germline V gene sequence: CDR1 SGDLS, CDR2 YYNGEE. The CDR3 is 15 amino acids. With V trimmed by 0 bases and J by 9 bases, 7 bases remained unmatched.